This passage covers 21 T cell receptor beta chains from one sample sequenced in a study of breast tumors, draining lymph nodes, adjacent tissues. TCRdb fed the multiplex PCR reads into MiXCR, producing one record per CDR3 protein. Among 15,000 to 20,000 distinct CDR3 sequences, approximately 42% were seen once, and the ten largest hold about an eighth. Specimen: tumor-adjacent breast tissue. The receptor set was obtained from a female donor with breast cancer. Some clones in this sample may be carry-over from other donors' samples.

Ten or more counts support this clonotype. The chain combines TRBV18 with TRBJ1-2; D might be TRBD1 (5 bases). In germline, CDR1 is KGHSH, CDR2 LQKENI. The CDR3 sequence is 15 residues long. With 4 bases removed from V and 4 bases from J, the gap between germline ends came to 16 bases. The CDR3 DNA reads TGTGCCAGCTCACGCCCAACAGGTTCCACCTATGGCTACACCTTC. It encodes CASSRPTGSTYGYTF.

This clonotype was seen at least ten times. One base away lies a much larger clone, so this may be a sequencing read error. The CDR3 ends on some other residue instead of the conserved phenylalanine or tryptophan, so this is likely a read error. The rearrangement uses TRBV14 and TRBJ2-5; 7 bases agree with TRBD1. The CDR3 extends over 13 amino acids. The germline V gene has CDR1 SGHDN and CDR2 FVKESK. V dropped 6 bases and J dropped 5; count of bases not matched to a gene: 6. The CDR3 sequence is CASSSTGRETQYS. CDR3 sequence (DNA): TGTGCCAGCAGTTCGACAGGGCGGGAGACCCAGTACTCC.

The chain carries TRBV9 and TRBJ2-1, with 7 positions matching TRBD2. CDR3 length: 16 amino acids. V was clipped by 3 bases and J by 4 bases; unmatched bases: 10. Germline V gene lookup returns CDR1 SGDLS and CDR2 YYNGEE. The CDR3 DNA reads TGTGCCAGCAGCGGGGTAATGGGCGGGGGTTACAATGAGCAGTTCTTC. Its protein is CASSGVMGGGYNEQFF.

The CDR3 is CSAERGQGTGYTF. For the CDR3, the DNA is TGCAGTGCCGAACGTGGACAGGGGACAGGCTACACCTTC. The rearrangement uses TRBV20-1 and TRBJ1-2; 9 bases are a match to TRBD1. The CDR3 has 13 residues. V was pared by 6 bases and J by 8 bases, with 10 bases of the junction left unmatched. Germline V gene data show CDR1 as DFQATT and CDR2 as SNEGSKA (reference sequence).

This clonotype appeared once. The missing conserved phenylalanine or tryptophan at the end of this CDR3 makes a read error likely. J is TRBJ2-3 and V is TRBV4-2; TRBD2 matches 10 bases. With 0 bases clipped from V and 3 bases from J, the junction kept 6 bases outside the gene matches. The CDR3 is 17 residues long. CDR1 is LGHNA, CDR2 YNFKEQ, per germline. CDR3 nucleotide sequence: TGTGCCAGCAGCCAAGATGGGACTAGCGCGGTTACAGATACGCAGTATTCT. It yields the protein CASSQDGTSAVTDTQYS.

V is TRBV4-1 and J is TRBJ1-5; 7 bases fit TRBD1. Per the germline V gene, CDR1 is MGHRA and CDR2 is YSYEKL. The CDR3 is made up of 16 amino acids. Trimming at V came to 3 bases and at J to 7 bases, leaving 12 bases not matched to a gene. The CDR3 reads CASSQSGGVGLQPQHF. In DNA, the CDR3 is TGCGCCAGCAGCCAGTCAGGGGGAGTAGGTTTGCAGCCCCAGCATTTT.

Concerning this clonotype itself: Because the CDR3's place on the DNA is in doubt, the DNA is left out and the CDR3 is given as listed by TCRdb. V gene TRBV7-9 combines with J gene TRBJ2-1; the DNA was not used to check the table's D call, TRBD2. Germline CDR1 SEHNR, CDR2 FQNEAQ (reference sequence). The CDR3 has 19 residues if both end residues are counted. CDR3 sequence reads: CASSFYICSAPDFPQGEFF.

This clonotype was recorded many times. V gene TRBV19 combines with J gene TRBJ2-1; 7 bases map to TRBD2. The CDR3 sequence is 14 residues long. J lost 0 bases, V lost 8 bases, and 4 bases had no gene match. Germline CDR1 LNHDA, CDR2 SQIVND (reference sequence). The CDR3 here is CASDGGSSYNEQFF. Written as DNA, the CDR3 is TGTGCCAGTGACGGGGGGAGCTCCTACAATGAGCAGTTCTTC. Filled out from reference TRBV19 and TRBJ2-1, the complete variable domain reads DGGITQSPKYLFRKEGQNVTLSCEQNLNHDAMYWYRQDPGQGLRLIYYSQIVNDFQKGDIAEGYSVSREKKESFPLTVTSAQKNPTAFYLCASDGGSSYNEQFFGPGTRLTVL.

In this sample, this clonotype turned up once. The rearrangement joins TRBV5-8 to TRBJ2-7, with 11 bases fitting TRBD2. V lost 0 bases, J lost 5 bases, and 4 bases stayed unmatched. This CDR3 has 15 residues. Germline-derived CDR1 and CDR2 are SGHTS and YDEGEE. The CDR3 loop reads CASSLGLAGKNEQYF. The CDR3 nucleotides read TGTGCCAGCAGCTTGGGACTAGCGGGAAAGAACGAGCAGTACTTC. The variable domain in full, completed from reference TRBV5-8 and TRBJ2-7, reads EAGVTQSPTHLIKTRGQQATLRCSPISGHTSVYWYQQALGLGLQFLLWYDEGEERNRGNFPPRFSGRQFPNYSSELNVNALELEDSALYLCASSLGLAGKNEQYFGPGTRLTVT.

To note about this clonotype: Since no conserved phenylalanine or tryptophan closes the CDR3, a read error is the likely cause. V is TRBV20-1 and J is TRBJ2-5; the D call may be TRBD1 or TRBD2 (5 bases each). The length of the CDR3 is 16 residues. Germline V lookup: CDR1 DFQATT, CDR2 SNEGSKA (reference sequence). The CDR3 is CGARNAAEGPQETQYL. The CDR3, as DNA: TGCGGTGCTAGAAACGCGGCCGAGGGACCCCAAGAGACCCAGTACCTC.

Sample share makes this clonotype medium-sized. The chain uses TRBV5-1 and TRBJ2-7; the D is unclear. The V gene lost 3 bases and the J gene lost 0 bases, with 7 bases spanning the gap. CDR1 and CDR2 (germline): SGHRS, YFSETQ. CDR3 length: 13 amino acids. This CDR3 is CASSSGPSYEQYF. The DNA of the CDR3 is TGCGCCAGCAGCTCCGGGCCCTCCTACGAGCAGTACTTC.

V and J are TRBV15 and TRBJ2-3; no reliable D call. Germline values: CDR1 LNHNV, CDR2 YYDKDF (reference sequence). This CDR3 has 14 amino acids. V was trimmed by 5 bases and J by 6 bases, leaving 15 bases between them. CDR3 loop: CATSGSSRLDTQYF. CDR3 nucleotide sequence: TGTGCCACCAGCGGATCGTCTAGACTCGATACGCAGTATTTT. The full variable domain, its missing parts supplied by reference TRBV15 and TRBJ2-3, is DAMVIQNPRYQVTQFGKPVTLSCSQTLNHNVMYWYQQKSSQAPKLLFHYYDKDFNNEADTPDNFQSRRPNTSFCFLDIRSPGLGDTAMYLCATSGSSRLDTQYFGPGTRLTVL.

The chain combines TRBV27 with TRBJ2-1; no reliable D call. Trimming took off 0 bases at V and 6 bases at J, with 0 bases between the two ends. The CDR3 runs to 11 residues. Germline CDR1 reads MNHEY; CDR2 reads SMNVEV (reference sequence). The CDR3 nucleotides are TGTGCCAGCAGTTTATCCAATGAGCAGTTCTTC. Translated, it gives CASSLSNEQFF.

The rearrangement uses TRBV20-1 and TRBJ2-7, with 11 nucleotides matching TRBD1. CDR1 and CDR2 from the germline V gene are DFQATT and SNEGSKA (reference sequence). Unmatched junction bases numbered 6, after V lost 3 bases and J lost 2 bases. The CDR3 length is 15 residues. DNA of the CDR3: TGCAGTGCTAGTCAACCGGGACAGGGGGCCTACGAGCAGTACTTC. Encoded protein: CSASQPGQGAYEQYF.

The chain has TRBV5-6 and TRBJ2-1, with D tentatively TRBD1 or TRBD2 (5 bases each). CDR1 and CDR2 (germline): SGHDT, YYEEEE. The V gene lost 4 bases and the J gene lost 0 bases, with 17 bases spanning the gap. This CDR3 is 17 amino acids long. The CDR3 DNA reads as TGTGCCAGCAGCCTGTTTCTAGTGGGACCCTCCTACAATGAGCAGTTCTTC. Protein: CASSLFLVGPSYNEQFF.

The chain is built from TRBV6-4 and TRBJ2-7; D assignment may be TRBD1 or TRBD2 (6 bases each). The CDR3 is 14 amino acids. CDR1 and CDR2 (germline): MRHNA, SNTAGT. V was trimmed by 10 bases and J by 5 bases, leaving 21 bases between them. CDR3 protein: CATSPKGGTDEQYF. DNA for the CDR3: TGTGCCACCAGCCCCAAGGGGGGAACCGACGAGCAGTACTTC.

This clonotype came up many times. The rearrangement joins TRBV19 to TRBJ2-1; D unresolved. This CDR3 comprises 13 residues. Trimming shortened V by 5 bases and J by 7 bases, and 12 bases separated the two germline ends. Germline V CDR1 and CDR2: LNHDA, SQIVND (reference sequence). The CDR3 sequence: CASSSWEVNEQFF. The CDR3 coding sequence is TGTGCCAGTAGTTCTTGGGAAGTTAATGAGCAGTTCTTC.

The chain is built from TRBV20-1 and TRBJ2-7; 8 bases line up with TRBD1. Trimming took 6 bases from V and 1 from J; bases not matched to a gene: 8. The CDR3 covers 14 residues. In germline, CDR1 is DFQATT, CDR2 SNEGSKA (reference sequence). The CDR3 DNA reads as TGCAGTGCCGCCCCACAGGGGGAATCCTACGAGCAGTACTTC. It encodes CSAAPQGESYEQYF.

This clonotype qualifies as medium-sized. The rearrangement joins TRBV9 to TRBJ1-3, with 10 bases aligning to TRBD1. V trimming: 4 bases; J trimming: 0 bases; junction bases outside the gene matches: 13. This CDR3 has 19 amino acids. In germline, CDR1 is SGDLS, CDR2 YYNGEE. The CDR3 region is CASSIRDRGSQYSGNTIYF. The CDR3 DNA is TGTGCCAGCAGCATCCGGGACAGGGGCTCCCAATACTCTGGAAACACCATATATTTT. The full variable domain, rest sourced from reference TRBV9 and TRBJ1-3, is DSGVTQTPKHLITATGQRVTLRCSPRSGDLSVYWYQQSLDQGLQFLIQYYNGEERAKGNILERFSAQQFPDLHSELNLSSLELGDSALYFCASSIRDRGSQYSGNTIYFGEGSWLTVV.

In its sample, this clonotype was seen many times. CDR3 bases: TGCAGCGTTGGTTGGGTCCAAGAGACCCAGTACTTC. Translating it yields CSVGWVQETQYF. The gene calls are TRBV29-1 and TRBJ2-5; D gene unclear. Trimming cost V 4 bases and J 1 base, with 7 bases left between them. Germline V CDR1 and CDR2: SQVTM, ANQGSEA. The CDR3 has 12 amino acids.

This clonotype appeared many times. A single base separates this from a much larger clone, so it may be a read error. The chain recombines TRBV5-8 with TRBJ2-3; D tentatively reads TRBD1 or TRBD2 (5 bases each). Trimming removed 1 base at V and 5 bases at J, with 11 bases between. The CDR3 is 14 amino acids. Looked up from germline, CDR1 is SGHTS and CDR2 is YDEGEE. The CDR3 DNA follows: TGTGCCAGCAGCTTGCGAGGGGCCGAAGATACGCAGTATTTT. Protein product: CASSLRGAEDTQYF.